One and the same sample provided the 20 T cell receptor beta chains below, sequenced in a study of blood T cell repertoires in COVID-19. The data were produced by immunoSEQ multiplex PCR, yet TCRdb's version contains in-frame clones alone and is incomplete. The sample has 130,000 or so clones, roughly 83% seen once. The material sequenced was peripheral blood. These receptor sequences come from a woman at least 80 years old with acute or convalescent COVID-19.

The chain carries TRBV5-6 and TRBJ1-6; 9 positions agree with TRBD1. V shed 3 bases and J 9 bases; nucleotides not matched to a gene: 7. Germline values: CDR1 SGHDT, CDR2 YYEEEE. CDR3 length: 15 residues. DNA of the CDR3: TGTGCCAGCAGCTATACCGGGACAGGGAGTTCACCCCTCCACTTT. Amino acid sequence: CASSYTGTGSSPLHF.

The chain uses TRBV27 and TRBJ2-2; possibly TRBD1 for D (5 bases). CDR1 and CDR2 (germline): MNHEY, SMNVEV (reference sequence). The CDR3 contains 15 residues. V dropped 1 base and J dropped 1 base, with 7 bases sitting between them. The CDR3 bases are TGTGCCAGCAGTTTATGGCAGGGGAACACCGGGGAGCTGTTTTTT. Translation gives CASSLWQGNTGELFF.

The V and J genes are TRBV19 and TRBJ2-1; D not certain. Trimming cost V 0 bases and J 8 bases, with 11 bases left between them. Germline V gene data show CDR1 as LNHDA and CDR2 as SQIVND (reference sequence). The CDR3 contains 14 residues. The CDR3 protein is CASSIDPPSHEQFF. The CDR3, as DNA: TGTGCCAGTAGTATAGATCCCCCCTCCCATGAGCAGTTCTTC.

The chain recombines TRBV9 with TRBJ2-2; D uncertain. CDR1 is SGDLS, CDR2 YYNGEE, per germline. Between the trimmed V and J ends, which lost 6 bases and 0 bases, there was a span of 9 bases. The CDR3 is 14 amino acids. The CDR3 region is CASNLQPNTGELFF. CDR3 bases: TGTGCCAGCAATTTACAACCGAACACCGGGGAGCTGTTTTTT.

The rearrangement links TRBV7-2 to TRBJ1-1, with 8 bases lining up with TRBD1. The CDR3 totals 13 residues. Germline V gene lookup returns CDR1 SGHTA and CDR2 FQGNSA. V lost 1 base, J lost 10 bases, and 5 bases stayed unmatched. CDR3 DNA: TGTGCCAGCAGCTTAGAGGGCAGGGGGCGAGCTTTCTTT. This codes for CASSLEGRGRAFF.

The chain has TRBV16 and TRBJ1-1, with D unclear. CDR1 and CDR2 from the germline V gene are KGHSY and FQNENV. Deletions cut 0 bases from V and 1 base from J, with 12 bases between. The CDR3 has 16 amino acids. The CDR3 DNA reads TGTGCCAGCAGCCAATCGTCTGGCGCGGAGAACACTGAAGCTTTCTTT. Its protein is CASSQSSGAENTEAFF.

The chain couples TRBV4-3 to TRBJ2-7, with unresolved D. The CDR3 sequence is 13 residues long. With 0 bases removed from V and 4 bases from J, the gap between germline ends came to 7 bases. In germline, CDR1 is LGHNA, CDR2 YSLEER. The CDR3 sequence is CASSQDVHYEQYF. For the CDR3, the DNA is TGCGCCAGCAGCCAAGATGTACATTACGAGCAGTACTTC.

This chain connects TRBV7-9 to TRBJ1-4; 8 bases align to TRBD1. The V gene end was trimmed by 5 bases and the J gene end by 4 bases; junction bases not matched to a gene: 3. This CDR3 comprises 14 residues. Germline V gene data show CDR1 as SEHNR and CDR2 as FQNEAQ (reference sequence). The CDR3 sequence: CASSPGGYNEKLFF. In DNA form, the CDR3 reads TGTGCCAGCAGCCCAGGGGGCTATAATGAAAAACTGTTTTTT.

This chain links TRBV5-1 with TRBJ2-3, with D possibly matching TRBD1 (6 bases). V was cut by 3 bases and J by 2 bases, with 10 bases left in between. Germline V CDR1 and CDR2: SGHRS, YFSETQ. The length of the CDR3 is 14 residues. This CDR3 reads CASSSGQTTDTQYF. The CDR3 DNA sequence: TGCGCCAGCAGCTCAGGACAGACCACAGATACGCAGTATTTT.

This clone was found once. The rearrangement links TRBV12-5 to TRBJ1-4, with 7 bases lining up with TRBD1. Germline CDR1 is LGHNT and CDR2 is FRNRAP. The J segment lost 7 bases and the V segment lost 0 bases, leaving 5 bases of the junction unmatched. CDR3 length: 15 amino acids. CDR3 sequence: CASGLVADRSEKLFF. The CDR3 bases are TGTGCTAGTGGTTTGGTTGCGGACAGGTCTGAAAAACTGTTTTTT.

V is TRBV5-1 and J is TRBJ2-7; TRBD1 matches at 9 bases. This CDR3 has 13 amino acids. The V segment lost 4 bases and the J segment 7 bases; nucleotides outside the gene matches: 6. Germline values: CDR1 SGHRS, CDR2 YFSETQ. The CDR3 sequence is CASSRTGAGEQYF. Written as DNA, the CDR3 is TGCGCCAGCAGCCGGACAGGGGCGGGGGAGCAGTACTTC. The full variable domain, completed using reference TRBV5-1 and TRBJ2-7, is KAGVTQTPRYLIKTRGQQVTLSCSPISGHRSVSWYQQTPGQGLQFLFEYFSETQRNKGNFPGRFSGRQFSNSRSEMNVSTLELGDSALYLCASSRTGAGEQYFGPGTRLTVT.

The chain's CDR3 is CASSQDHRGSYGYTF. The CDR3 nucleotides read TGCGCCAGCAGCCAAGACCACAGGGGTAGCTATGGCTACACCTTC. The gene calls are TRBV4-3 and TRBJ1-2; 7 bases agree with TRBD1. V was clipped by 0 bases and J by 4 bases; unmatched bases: 5. CDR1 LGHNA and CDR2 YSLEER come from the germline V gene. This CDR3 is 15 amino acids long.

The chain carries TRBV27 and TRBJ2-3, with 7 positions matching TRBD1. CDR1 is MNHEY and CDR2 is SMNVEV in the germline V gene (reference sequence). The CDR3 extends over 15 amino acids. V lost 6 bases to trimming and J lost 1 base; unmatched junction nucleotides: 7. In DNA form, the CDR3 reads TGTGCCAGCAGCAACAAGGGGGCGGGCACAGATACGCAGTATTTT. Translated, it gives CASSNKGAGTDTQYF.

This chain connects TRBV2 to TRBJ2-1; the match to TRBD2 covers 11 bases. The CDR3 is made up of 15 amino acids. V was pared by 6 bases and J by 5 bases, with 6 bases of the junction left unmatched. Germline assignment: CDR1 SNHLY and CDR2 FYNNEI. Here the CDR3 DNA reads TGTGCCAGCAGGTTCGGGACTAGCGGAAACAATGAGCAGTTCTTC. Translated: CASRFGTSGNNEQFF. Supplemented by reference TRBV2 and TRBJ2-1, the full variable domain reads EPEVTQTPSHQVTQMGQEVILRCVPISNHLYFYWYRQILGQKVEFLVSFYNNEISEKSEIFDDQFSVERPDGSNFTLKIRSTKLEDSAMYFCASRFGTSGNNEQFFGPGTRLTVL.

This clone was found once. The chain is built from TRBV5-1 and TRBJ2-1; D call uncertain. The CDR3 is 14 amino acids. CDR1 SGHRS and CDR2 YFSETQ come from the germline V gene. Trimming pared 6 bases from V and 4 bases from J, leaving 14 bases between. CDR3 residues: CASKTPSAYNEQFF. The CDR3 nucleotides are TGCGCCAGCAAGACACCGAGTGCTTACAATGAGCAGTTCTTC.

The chain joins TRBV30 to TRBJ1-6; no reliable D call. V was cut by 8 bases and J by 0 bases, with 11 bases left in between. CDR1 and CDR2 from the germline V gene are GTSNPN and SVGIG (reference sequence). The CDR3 has 14 amino acids. The CDR3 DNA reads TGTGCCCACGAAGAGGGCTCCTATAATTCACCCCTCCACTTT. Its protein is CAHEEGSYNSPLHF.

In this sample, this clone turned up a few times. V gene TRBV2 combines with J gene TRBJ2-1; 14 positions agree with TRBD2. Per germline, CDR1 SNHLY and CDR2 FYNNEI. This CDR3 is built from 16 residues. The trim removed 6 bases at V and 6 bases at J, leaving 7 bases unmatched. The DNA for the CDR3 is TGTGCCAGCAGGATAGGACTAGCGGGAGGTGTCAATGAGCAGTTCTTC. As protein: CASRIGLAGGVNEQFF.

V gene TRBV18 combines with J gene TRBJ1-1; TRBD1 matches at 12 bases. The CDR3 is made up of 19 amino acids. The ends lost 0 bases at V and 0 bases at J; junction bases unmatched: 8. Looked up from germline, CDR1 is KGHSH and CDR2 is LQKENI. The CDR3 sequence is CASSPPPGTGGSVNTEAFF. The CDR3 DNA is TGTGCCAGCTCACCACCGCCAGGGACAGGGGGCTCTGTGAACACTGAAGCTTTCTTT.

The chain uses TRBV6-2 or TRBV6-3 and TRBJ2-7, with 8 positions matching TRBD1. With V trimmed by 4 bases and J by 5 bases, 4 bases remained unmatched. The CDR3 consists of 13 residues. Germline values: CDR1 MNHEY, CDR2 SVGEGT. CDR3 coding DNA: TGTGCCAGCAGTTCGAACAGGGGGGACGAGCAGTACTTC. Protein: CASSSNRGDEQYF.

The chain combines TRBV6-1 with TRBJ1-2; weak D call: TRBD1 (5 bases). Trimming removed 6 bases at V and 4 bases at J, with 15 bases between. This CDR3 comprises 14 residues. CDR1 MNHNS and CDR2 SASEGT come from the germline V gene. CDR3 loop: CASSREGRGYGYTF. As DNA, the CDR3 is TGTGCCAGCAGCAGGGAAGGGCGAGGCTATGGCTACACCTTC.